This T cell receptor beta chain emerged from a study of T cells expressing NK-cell markers. Details on this clonotype: The antigen is unknown.

The CDR3 sequence is 13 residues long. Per germline, CDR1 SGHRS and CDR2 YFSETQ. Notes on the study in general: In roughly six donors, dominant NKG2C+ clonotypes were about 1.0-7.5% of CD8+ T cells. Clones of NKG2C+ T cells that had expanded were of unclear HCMV specificity. Topping the CD3+CD56-NKG2C+ fraction as well were these clonotypes, in a few donors.

Template switching by 5'RACE with UMIs generated the TCR beta cDNA. TCRdb reanalyzed the 5' RACE reads and collapses them to one entry per CDR3 protein, without DNA. This table holds fewer than 300,000 distinct CDR3 sequences. The sample comprised blood T cells: a sorted CD56 or NKG2C T cell subset, CD4+ or CD8+ T cells, or bulk PBMC T cells (not recorded which). The TCR originated in a woman between 18 and 70 years old in good health. The V and J genes are TRBV5-1 and TRBJ2-1. The CDR3 here is CASSLLVGNEQFF.